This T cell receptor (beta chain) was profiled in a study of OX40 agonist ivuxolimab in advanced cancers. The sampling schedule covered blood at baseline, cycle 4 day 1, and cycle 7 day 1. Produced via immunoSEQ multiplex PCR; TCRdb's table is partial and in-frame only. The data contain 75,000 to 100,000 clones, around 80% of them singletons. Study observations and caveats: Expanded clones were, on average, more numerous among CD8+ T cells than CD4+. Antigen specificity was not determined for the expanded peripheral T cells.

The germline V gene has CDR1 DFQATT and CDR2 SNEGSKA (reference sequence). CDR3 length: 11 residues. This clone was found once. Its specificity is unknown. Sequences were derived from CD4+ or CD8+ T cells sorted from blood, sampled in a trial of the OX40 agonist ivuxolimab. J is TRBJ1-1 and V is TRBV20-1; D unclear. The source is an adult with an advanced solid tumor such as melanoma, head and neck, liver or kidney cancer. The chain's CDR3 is CSLDGDTEAFF. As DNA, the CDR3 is TGCAGCCTCGATGGGGACACTGAAGCTTTCTTT.